What follows are 31 T cell receptor beta chains derived from one specimen sequenced in a study of T cells in Graves' hyperthyroidism and ophthalmopathy. What was amplified from RNA transcripts were TCR beta CDR3 regions. During a first-round RT-PCR of the TCR CDR3, the HTBI primer set was used. TCRdb called the multiplex PCR reads again in MiXCR, with one record for every CDR3 protein. The sample carries about 340,000 distinct CDR3 sequences, around 20% recorded once. Material: blood. These receptor sequences come from a woman between 50 and 59 years old with Graves' hyperthyroidism.

This clonotype occurred a few times. V usage is TRBV28 and J usage is TRBJ1-1; a possible D gene is TRBD1 (5 bases). In germline, CDR1 is MDHEN, CDR2 SYDVKM. The CDR3 is made up of 14 amino acids. With 6 bases removed from V and 5 bases from J, the gap between germline ends came to 16 bases. CDR3 residues: CASSHDRGRTEAFF. In nucleotides, the CDR3 is TGTGCCAGCAGCCATGACCGGGGGAGGACTGAAGCTTTCTTT.

This clonotype was observed many times. This sequence joins TRBV5-1 and TRBJ2-7; 9 positions agree with TRBD2. V was pared by 4 bases and J by 4 bases, with 6 bases of the junction left unmatched. The germline V gene has CDR1 SGHRS and CDR2 YFSETQ. This CDR3 region has 14 residues. The DNA of the CDR3 is TGCGCCAGCAGCGACGGACTAGCGAGGTACGAGCAGTACTTC. This translates into CASSDGLARYEQYF.

In this sample, this clonotype turned up many times. CDR3 residues: CAWLGGWNEQFF. Here the CDR3 DNA reads TGTGCCTGGTTGGGGGGCTGGAATGAGCAGTTCTTC. The chain has TRBV30 and TRBJ2-1; D might be TRBD1 or TRBD2, each matching 6 bases. With 5 bases removed from V and 7 bases from J, the gap between germline ends came to 12 bases. Germline V gives CDR1 GTSNPN, CDR2 SVGIG (reference sequence). This CDR3 comprises 12 residues.

This rearrangement joins TRBV9 to TRBJ2-2, with 13 bases that match TRBD2. The CDR3 is 17 residues long. V was clipped by 3 bases and J by 7 bases; unmatched bases: 9. Germline CDR1 SGDLS, CDR2 YYNGEE. The CDR3: CASSAFGLAGVNGELFF. The CDR3 nucleotides read TGTGCCAGCAGCGCATTTGGACTAGCGGGAGTTAACGGGGAGCTGTTTTTT.

This clonotype was seen ten or more times. The chain recombines TRBV3-1 with TRBJ1-1, with D perhaps matching TRBD1 (6 bases). Trimming shortened V by 5 bases and J by 4 bases, and 17 bases separated the two germline ends. CDR3 length equals 15 residues. CDR1 and CDR2 (germline): LGHDT, YNNKEL (reference sequence). The CDR3 region is CASSSTETGPTEAFF. CDR3 coding DNA: TGTGCCAGCAGCAGTACTGAGACAGGACCCACTGAAGCTTTCTTT.

At least ten counts were recorded for this clonotype. The chain is built from TRBV2 and TRBJ1-1, with D unresolved. This CDR3 is built from 13 residues. V was clipped by 3 bases and J by 0 bases, with 5 bases between them. CDR1 is SNHLY and CDR2 is FYNNEI in the germline V gene. This CDR3 reads CASSDSLNTEAFF. The CDR3 DNA is TGTGCCAGCAGTGATTCGCTGAACACTGAAGCTTTCTTT.

This clonotype was recorded at least ten times. The gene calls are TRBV3-1 and TRBJ1-5, with a weak D call TRBD1 (5 bases). V lost 4 bases to trimming and J lost 7 bases, with 14 bases between them. This CDR3 contains 14 residues. The germline V gene has CDR1 LGHDT and CDR2 YNNKEL (reference sequence). CDR3 region: CASSLGGGEQPQHF. The CDR3 bases are TGTGCCAGCAGCCTCGGGGGGGGAGAACAGCCCCAGCATTTT.

This clonotype was observed at least ten times. The genes are TRBV20-1 and TRBJ2-2, with D unresolved. In germline, CDR1 is DFQATT, CDR2 SNEGSKA (reference sequence). The CDR3 covers 13 residues. The germline V and J ends were trimmed by 3 bases and 1 base, with 6 bases remaining between them. The CDR3 DNA is TGCAGTGCTAGCTCGGTGAACACCGGGGAGCTGTTTTTT. Amino acids: CSASSVNTGELFF.

A few counts support this clonotype. The V and J genes are TRBV20-1 and TRBJ1-5, with D uncertain. Trimming removed 1 base at V and 4 bases at J, with 14 bases between. There are 15 residues in the CDR3. The germline gives CDR1 DFQATT, CDR2 SNEGSKA (reference sequence). The CDR3 sequence is CSARGNTNPNQPQHF. The CDR3 DNA follows: TGCAGTGCTAGAGGTAACACGAACCCGAATCAGCCCCAGCATTTT.

This clonotype was seen many times. The J gene is TRBJ2-3, the V gene TRBV11-1, with D possibly TRBD1 on 6 matching bases. CDR1 is SGHAT and CDR2 is FQDESV in the germline V gene (reference sequence). Trimming took off 5 bases at V and 7 bases at J, with 16 bases between the two ends. The CDR3 runs to 14 residues. The CDR3 nucleotides read TGTGCCAGCAGCCTACAGGGAAGTGTGAATACGCAGTATTTT. It codes for CASSLQGSVNTQYF.

V gene TRBV20-1 combines with J gene TRBJ2-1; TRBD2 agrees at 8 bases. The V gene's germline CDR1 is DFQATT and CDR2 SNEGSKA (reference sequence). V gave up 1 base and J gave up 2 bases; unmatched junction bases: 4. CDR3 size: 15 residues. The CDR3 region has the DNA TGCAGTGCTAGAGGAACTAGCGGAGCCTACAATGAGCAGTTCTTC. Translating it yields CSARGTSGAYNEQFF.

This clonotype has a handful of counts. For the CDR3, the DNA is TGTGCCAGCTCACTCACAACCCCTAGCGGGGCGAGCACAGATACGCAGTATTTT. Translated, it gives CASSLTTPSGASTDTQYF. The chain joins TRBV18 to TRBJ2-3, with TRBD2 matching 9 bases. The CDR3 length is 18 residues. CDR1 is KGHSH, CDR2 LQKENI, per germline. Germline trimming cut 4 bases from V and 0 bases from J; bases unmatched to any gene: 11.

The chain joins TRBV19 to TRBJ1-5, with TRBD1 as a possible D gene (6 bases). This CDR3 contains 13 residues. Germline loops: CDR1 LNHDA, CDR2 SQIVND (reference sequence). Between the trimmed V and J ends, which lost 3 bases and 6 bases, there was a span of 9 bases. Here the CDR3 reads CASSMGTPQPQHF. The CDR3 region has the DNA TGTGCCAGTAGTATGGGGACACCTCAGCCCCAGCATTTT.

There are many counts of this clonotype. The chain carries TRBV9 and TRBJ2-1; 9 nucleotides align to TRBD2. Germline V gives CDR1 SGDLS, CDR2 YYNGEE. The CDR3 is 18 residues long. V trimming: 3 bases; J trimming: 0 bases; junction bases outside the gene matches: 10. CDR3 loop: CASSEGGRATSSYNEQFF. CDR3 nucleotide sequence: TGTGCCAGCAGCGAAGGCGGGAGGGCCACTAGCTCCTACAATGAGCAGTTCTTC.

This clonotype was counted many times. The rearrangement uses TRBV6-1 and TRBJ1-2, with TRBD1 matching over 7 bases. The CDR3 loop spans 13 amino acids. J gave up 2 bases and V 8 bases, and 5 bases lay outside the gene matches. Germline V gives CDR1 MNHNS, CDR2 SASEGT. The CDR3 bases are TGTGCCAGCCGGATGGGACAGAACTATGGCTACACCTTC. Translating gives CASRMGQNYGYTF.

This clonotype appeared once. A much bigger clone sits one base away, suggesting this may be a read error. The conserved phenylalanine or tryptophan normally closing the CDR3 is absent here, so this likely arose from a read error. V is TRBV2 and J is TRBJ2-4; 9 bases align to TRBD2. The CDR3 spans 14 residues. Trimming cost V 5 bases and J 4 bases; bases outside gene matches: 3. Germline values: CDR1 SNHLY, CDR2 FYNNEI. CDR3 nucleotide sequence: TGTGCCAGCAGTCAGACTAGCGGAAAAAACATTCAGTACCTC. Its protein is CASSQTSGKNIQYL.

This clonotype was detected ten times or more. The chain combines TRBV6-6 with TRBJ2-7; the match to TRBD1 covers 10 bases. The V segment lost 2 bases and the J segment 3 bases; nucleotides outside the gene matches: 4. Germline V gene lookup returns CDR1 MNHNY and CDR2 SVGAGI (reference sequence). The CDR3 contains 15 residues. CDR3 amino acids: CASSYRDRGGYEQYF. The CDR3 nucleotides are TGTGCCAGCAGTTACCGGGACAGGGGAGGCTACGAGCAGTACTTC.

In its sample, this clonotype was seen many times. The V gene is TRBV20-1, the J gene TRBJ2-1; 12 positions agree with TRBD2. Germline trimming cut 6 bases from V and 9 bases from J; bases unmatched to any gene: 9. The V gene's germline CDR1 is DFQATT and CDR2 SNEGSKA (reference sequence). The CDR3 is 14 residues long. The CDR3 DNA reads as TGCAGTGCCGAACCGACTAGCGGGAGCACTGAGCAGTTCTTC. Its translation: CSAEPTSGSTEQFF.

This clonotype was seen ten or more times. The chain employs TRBV12-3 or TRBV12-4 and TRBJ2-5, with 8 bases aligning to TRBD2. J lost 4 bases, V lost 5 bases, and 9 bases had no gene match. The CDR3 is 15 residues long. This CDR3 is CASSPASGLGETQYF. The CDR3 DNA reads as TGTGCCAGCAGTCCCGCTAGCGGGTTGGGAGAGACCCAGTACTTC.

This chain joins TRBV2 and TRBJ2-7; D ambiguous. This CDR3 is 12 amino acids long. V dropped 6 bases and J dropped 4 bases, with 10 bases sitting between them. Germline lookup yields CDR1 SNHLY and CDR2 FYNNEI. The CDR3: CASSLQQYEQYF. The CDR3 nucleotides read TGTGCCAGCAGCTTGCAGCAATACGAGCAGTACTTC. Filled out from reference TRBV2 and TRBJ2-7, the complete variable domain reads EPEVTQTPSHQVTQMGQEVILRCVPISNHLYFYWYRQILGQKVEFLVSFYNNEISEKSEIFDDQFSVERPDGSNFTLKIRSTKLEDSAMYFCASSLQQYEQYFGPGTRLTVT.

This clonotype was counted between two and nine times. Germline and junction disagree at one end, which may indicate a read error. The J gene is TRBJ2-3, the V gene TRBV10-3; 8 positions match TRBD2. This CDR3 is built from 16 residues. Looked up from germline, CDR1 is ENHRY and CDR2 is SYGVKD. For the CDR3, the DNA is TGTGCCATCAGTGAGGGCGCGGGGGGTAGCACAGATACGCGGTATTTT. Its translation: CAISEGAGGSTDTRYF.

This chain connects TRBV7-9 to TRBJ2-7; tentatively, D is TRBD2 (6 bases). Trimming stripped 5 bases from V and 0 bases from J, with 17 bases between. The CDR3 runs to 16 residues. Germline CDR1 reads SEHNR; CDR2 reads FQNEAQ (reference sequence). In DNA form, the CDR3 reads TGTGCCAGCAGCCCCCCGGGGGTTGACAGCTCCTACGAGCAGTACTTC. This encodes CASSPPGVDSSYEQYF. The full variable domain, completed using reference TRBV7-9 and TRBJ2-7, is DTGVSQNPRHKITKRGQNVTFRCDPISEHNRLYWYRQTLGQGPEFLTYFQNEAQLEKSRLLSDRFSAERPKGSFSTLEIQRTEQGDSAMYLCASSPPGVDSSYEQYFGPGTRLTVT.

There are many counts of this clonotype. Here the CDR3 DNA reads TGCGCCAGCATGGTGCAGGGGCGGACTGAAGCTTTCTTT. Residues: CASMVQGRTEAFF. The chain links TRBV5-1 to TRBJ1-1, with D possibly matching TRBD1 (6 bases). The germline gives CDR1 SGHRS, CDR2 YFSETQ. There are 13 residues in the CDR3. The ends were cut back, 6 bases at V and 5 bases at J, with 14 bases in the middle.

The chain joins TRBV19 to TRBJ2-7, with 11 bases lining up with TRBD2. The CDR3 covers 17 residues. CDR1 and CDR2 from the germline V gene are LNHDA and SQIVND (reference sequence). With V trimmed by 0 bases and J by 0 bases, 4 bases remained unmatched. The CDR3, as DNA: TGTGCCAGTAGTATAGACGGGACTAGCGGTACCTCCTACGAGCAGTACTTC. Its translation: CASSIDGTSGTSYEQYF.

This clonotype was detected ten times or more. The chain has TRBV11-1 and TRBJ1-6; the match to TRBD1 covers 8 bases. V lost 5 bases, J lost 10 bases, and 13 bases stayed unmatched. Germline assignment: CDR1 SGHAT and CDR2 FQDESV (reference sequence). The CDR3 extends over 16 amino acids. CDR3 protein: CASSSQRQGRASPLHF. The DNA for the CDR3 is TGTGCCAGCAGCAGCCAAAGACAGGGGCGCGCCTCACCCCTCCACTTT.

This clonotype was counted at least ten times. V usage is TRBV6-1 and J usage is TRBJ2-7, with D perhaps TRBD1 or TRBD2 (5 bases each). The CDR3 spans 15 residues. The V gene's germline CDR1 is MNHNS and CDR2 SASEGT. The ends were cut back, 2 bases at V and 2 bases at J, with 13 bases in the middle. The CDR3: CASSELGTGPYEQYF. CDR3 in DNA: TGTGCCAGCAGTGAACTGGGGACGGGGCCCTACGAGCAGTACTTC.

V is TRBV27 and J is TRBJ1-4; D remains unclear. V was trimmed by 6 bases and J by 8 bases, leaving 16 bases between them. CDR1 is MNHEY, CDR2 SMNVEV, per germline (reference sequence). CDR3 length equals 14 residues. The CDR3 loop reads CASRPMAGGEKLFF. CDR3 bases: TGTGCCAGCAGGCCTATGGCAGGTGGCGAAAAACTGTTTTTT.

In its sample, this clonotype was seen many times. This chain connects TRBV7-2 to TRBJ2-7; D is possibly TRBD1 or TRBD2 (5 bases each). V lost 3 bases to trimming and J lost 0 bases, with 12 bases between them. Germline-derived CDR1 and CDR2 are SGHTA and FQGNSA. This CDR3 has 15 amino acids. Written as DNA, the CDR3 is TGTGCCAGCAGCTTGAATAGGGACCACTCCTACGAGCAGTACTTC. Translating it yields CASSLNRDHSYEQYF.

In this sample, this clonotype turned up many times. The chain has TRBV20-1 and TRBJ2-7; 7 bases agree with TRBD2. Looked up from germline, CDR1 is DFQATT and CDR2 is SNEGSKA (reference sequence). This CDR3 is built from 14 residues. The V gene end was trimmed by 5 bases and the J gene end by 0 bases; junction bases not matched to a gene: 7. CDR3 nucleotide sequence: TGCAGTGCTCGTCGAAGGACTAGCTCCTACGAGCAGTACTTC. It encodes CSARRRTSSYEQYF.

The CDR3 DNA sequence: TGTGCCTGGAACTCCGGGAGGCACACTGAAGCTTTCTTT. It translates to CAWNSGRHTEAFF. The genes are TRBV30 and TRBJ1-1, with unresolved D. Germline V gives CDR1 GTSNPN, CDR2 SVGIG (reference sequence). V lost 4 bases, J lost 3 bases, and 12 bases lay in between. This CDR3 contains 13 residues.

In this sample, this clonotype turned up a few times. The chain joins TRBV28 to TRBJ2-1, with 9 bases identical to TRBD1. The V gene's germline CDR1 is MDHEN and CDR2 SYDVKM. After removal of 4 bases from V and 5 bases from J, the junction contained 0 bases not matched to a gene. There are 13 residues in the CDR3. The CDR3 DNA reads TGTGCCAGCAGTTGGGACAGGGACAATGAGCAGTTCTTC. Residues: CASSWDRDNEQFF.